The rows below give T cell receptor beta chains drawn from one sample of a study of radiotherapy plus CTLA-4 blockade in lung cancer. Sequencing was performed with immunoSEQ multiplex PCR; in TCRdb, only in-frame clones are kept and a portion is missing. The sample records about 76,000 clones, under 85% being singletons. Sequencing used peripheral blood, obtained from a patient treated with radiotherapy plus ipilimumab. The receptors originated from a human donor with non-small cell lung cancer who had stable disease on radiotherapy plus ipilimumab. Both conserved end residues are part of each CDR3. D genes are given only for firm matches.

CDR3	DNA	V	J	D
CASSSGSDDTGELFF	TGTGCCAGCAGTTCGGGCAGCGATGACACCGGGGAGCTGTTTTTT	TRBV28	TRBJ2-2	-
CASSQRGQGGTQYF	TGCGCCAGCAGCCAACGGGGACAGGGAGGGACCCAGTACTTC	TRBV4-1	TRBJ2-5	TRBD1
CASSFPSGTSANTGELFF	TGTGCCAGCAGCTTTCCTTCCGGGACTAGCGCGAACACCGGGGAGCTGTTTTTT	TRBV7-9	TRBJ2-2	TRBD2
CASRWASGSMQETQYF	TGTGCCAGCAGATGGGCCAGCGGGAGTATGCAAGAGACCCAGTACTTC	TRBV5-8	TRBJ2-5	TRBD2
CASSEGTGVNYGYTF	TGTGCCAGCAGTGAAGGGACAGGGGTTAACTATGGCTACACCTTC	TRBV6-1	TRBJ1-2	TRBD1
CASSLSGGFTDTQYF	TGCGCCAGCAGCCTTAGCGGGGGCTTCACAGATACGCAGTATTTT	TRBV4-1	TRBJ2-3	TRBD2
CSGLGQGREETQYF	TGCAGCGGCCTCGGACAGGGGAGGGAAGAGACCCAGTACTTC	TRBV29-1	TRBJ2-5	TRBD1
CASSVGDQETQYF	TGTGCCAGCAGTGTGGGGGATCAAGAGACCCAGTACTTC	TRBV25-1	TRBJ2-5	-
CASSDLPGLAGVKAEQYF	TGCGCCAGCAGTGATCTACCGGGACTAGCGGGAGTAAAGGCCGAGCAGTACTTC	TRBV10-1	TRBJ2-7	TRBD2
CASRGPGPSTDTQYF	TGTGCCAGCAGGGGACCGGGCCCTAGCACAGATACGCAGTATTTT	TRBV27	TRBJ2-3	-
CASSLDSLARYNEQFF	TGTGCCAGCAGCTTAGATAGTCTAGCGCGATACAATGAGCAGTTCTTC	TRBV11-2	TRBJ2-1	-